The 24 T cell receptor beta chains below were found in one sample sequenced in a study of graft-versus-host responses after intestinal transplantation. These receptors have no known antigen. The repertoire was sequenced with immunoSEQ multiplex PCR; TCRdb's copy has only in-frame clones and lacks some. The sample has over 55,000 clones, about 92% seen once. This material consisted of unstimulated CD8+ T cells sorted from spleen or lymph node cells, taken before intestinal transplant. These receptors originate from a human donor who received an intestinal transplant.

V and J are TRBV7-9 and TRBJ1-2; maybe TRBD1 (5 bases). Germline V gene data show CDR1 as SEHNR and CDR2 as FQNEAQ (reference sequence). The CDR3 spans 12 residues. Between the trimmed V and J ends, which lost 2 bases and 13 bases, there was a span of 14 bases. CDR3 sequence reads: CASSLQAGRVTF. CDR3 bases: TGTGCCAGCAGCTTACAGGCAGGCAGGGTCACCTTC.

The V and J genes are TRBV9 and TRBJ2-1; 12 nucleotides align to TRBD2. This CDR3 has 16 residues. The junction had 6 bases not matched to a gene; V was cut back by 3 bases and J by 5 bases. Germline V lookup: CDR1 SGDLS, CDR2 YYNGEE. This chain's CDR3 is CASSASSGGANNEQFF. In DNA, the CDR3 is TGTGCCAGCAGCGCGTCTAGCGGGGGGGCTAACAATGAGCAGTTCTTC.

The rearrangement uses TRBV10-3 and TRBJ2-3, with 7 bases that match TRBD2. The CDR3 contains 14 residues. The germline V gene encodes CDR1 ENHRY and CDR2 SYGVKD. V gave up 8 bases and J gave up 2 bases; unmatched junction bases: 7. The CDR3 nucleotides are TGTGCCATCGGGAAGGGAGGGACCACAGATACGCAGTATTTT. This sequence encodes CAIGKGGTTDTQYF.

This clone was seen a handful of times. This specimen includes other DNA sequences encoding the same CDR3. The CDR3 DNA sequence: TGTGCCAGCAGCGTAGCGGACAGCTCCTACGAGCAGTACTTC. Its protein is CASSVADSSYEQYF. The chain uses TRBV9 and TRBJ2-7; tentative D call: TRBD1 (6 bases). V dropped 0 bases and J dropped 0 bases, with 7 bases sitting between them. CDR3 length equals 14 residues. Per germline, CDR1 SGDLS and CDR2 YYNGEE.

The rearrangement joins TRBV10-3 to TRBJ2-7; 9 nucleotides align to TRBD1. Germline CDR1 is ENHRY and CDR2 is SYGVKD. V lost 4 bases, J lost 4 bases, and 2 bases stayed unmatched. The length of the CDR3 is 13 residues. The CDR3 spells CAISGGQGYEQYF. CDR3 bases: TGTGCCATCAGTGGGGGACAGGGATACGAGCAGTACTTC.

This chain uses TRBV18 with TRBJ1-5, with 12 bases lining up with TRBD1. V lost 3 bases and J lost 0; bases outside the gene matches: 6. Germline CDR1 is KGHSH and CDR2 is LQKENI. This CDR3 is 18 amino acids long. The CDR3 DNA reads as TGTGCCAGCTCACCCCGGGACAGGGGGCCGGGTAGCAATCAGCCCCAGCATTTT. Translating gives CASSPRDRGPGSNQPQHF.

V and J are TRBV4-1 and TRBJ1-5, with D perhaps matching TRBD1 (5 bases). Looked up from germline, CDR1 is MGHRA and CDR2 is YSYEKL. CDR3 length: 14 residues. The ends were cut back, 5 bases at V and 1 base at J, with 9 bases in the middle. The CDR3: CASSGHQSNQPQHF. The CDR3 region has the DNA TGCGCCAGCAGCGGACACCAGAGCAATCAGCCCCAGCATTTT.

The genes are TRBV27 and TRBJ2-3; perhaps TRBD1 as D (5 bases). The CDR3 runs 15 residues. V gave up 4 bases and J gave up 2 bases, with 13 bases separating them. CDR1 and CDR2 (germline): MNHEY, SMNVEV (reference sequence). The CDR3 here is CASSSYDSITDTQYF. The CDR3 region has the DNA TGTGCCAGCAGTTCATATGACAGCATCACAGATACGCAGTATTTT.

The rearrangement links TRBV6-5 to TRBJ1-6; a possible D gene is TRBD1 (6 bases). Germline V gives CDR1 MNHEY, CDR2 SVGAGI. Trimming pared 4 bases from V and 9 bases from J, leaving 19 bases between. The CDR3 is made up of 16 amino acids. The CDR3 DNA is TGTGCCAGCAGTTGGGGGGGGCTAGAAGGAGGTTCACCCCTCCACTTT. Protein sequence: CASSWGGLEGGSPLHF.

This chain joins TRBV18 and TRBJ2-3; no reliable D call. Germline CDR1 and CDR2: KGHSH and LQKENI. The CDR3 consists of 15 residues. Trimming pared 3 bases from V and 0 bases from J, leaving 10 bases between. Here the CDR3 DNA reads TGTGCCAGCTCACCTGGTGGCAGGAGCACAGATACGCAGTATTTT. Residues: CASSPGGRSTDTQYF.

The CDR3 region has the DNA TGTGCCAGCCTCGGCGGAGCGAACACTGAAGCTTTCTTT. It codes for CASLGGANTEAFF. The J gene is TRBJ1-1, the V gene TRBV2; no clear D. Deletions cut 8 bases from V and 1 base from J, with 11 bases between. Germline CDR1 SNHLY, CDR2 FYNNEI. The CDR3 has 13 residues.

In nucleotides, the CDR3 is TGTGCCACCAGCAGCCGGAGGGGGCATGAAAAACTGTTTTTT. Its translation is CATSSRRGHEKLFF. V and J are TRBV15 and TRBJ1-4; 7 bases are a match to TRBD1. CDR1 is LNHNV and CDR2 is YYDKDF in the germline V gene (reference sequence). V lost 3 bases, J lost 6 bases, and 4 bases stayed unmatched. The CDR3 is 14 residues long.

This rearrangement joins TRBV19 to TRBJ1-3; D unclear. Trimming took off 3 bases at V and 0 bases at J, with 6 bases between the two ends. This CDR3 has 14 residues. Per the germline V gene, CDR1 is LNHDA and CDR2 is SQIVND (reference sequence). The CDR3 DNA reads TGTGCCAGTAGTATCGGTGTCTCTGGAAACACCATATATTTT. Encoded protein: CASSIGVSGNTIYF.

This chain joins TRBV5-4 and TRBJ1-1; D is uncertain. V gave up 4 bases and J gave up 0 bases, with 7 bases separating them. This CDR3 is built from 13 residues. Germline loops: CDR1 SGHNT, CDR2 YYREEE (reference sequence). CDR3 in amino acids: CASSRGMNTEAFF. CDR3 coding DNA: TGTGCCAGCAGCCGAGGGATGAACACTGAAGCTTTCTTT. The variable domain in full, completed from reference TRBV5-4 and TRBJ1-1, reads ETGVTQSPTHLIKTRGQQVTLRCSSQSGHNTVSWYQQALGQGPQFIFQYYREEENGRGNFPPRFSGLQFPNYSSELNVNALELDDSALYLCASSRGMNTEAFFGQGTRLTVV.

This chain uses TRBV10-3 with TRBJ2-1; D might be TRBD2 (6 bases). CDR1 and CDR2 from the germline V gene are ENHRY and SYGVKD. V gave up 3 bases and J gave up 3 bases, with 15 bases separating them. CDR3 size: 16 residues. The DNA for the CDR3 is TGTGCCATCAGTGACCCGGGGGAGGCCATCTACAATGAGCAGTTCTTC. It encodes CAISDPGEAIYNEQFF.

The chain has TRBV7-3 and TRBJ2-7, with 9 bases matching TRBD1. After removal of 5 bases from V and 2 bases from J, the junction contained 7 bases not matched to a gene. CDR3 length: 15 amino acids. Germline CDR1 reads SGHTA; CDR2 reads FQGTGA. The CDR3 DNA follows: TGTGCCAGCAGCCCCCAGGGACAGGGACCCTACGAGCAGTACTTC. Its protein is CASSPQGQGPYEQYF.

The V gene is TRBV9, the J gene TRBJ1-2; 9 nucleotides match TRBD1. J was trimmed by 4 bases and V by 1 base; bases with no gene match: 11. In germline, CDR1 is SGDLS, CDR2 YYNGEE. The CDR3 extends over 17 amino acids. CDR3 DNA: TGTGCCAGCAGCGTAAATCCGGGACAGGGAGCTTCCTATGGCTACACCTTC. It is translated as CASSVNPGQGASYGYTF.

The gene calls are TRBV10-3 and TRBJ2-1; D is possibly TRBD2 (7 bases). The CDR3 contains 16 residues. The germline gives CDR1 ENHRY, CDR2 SYGVKD. V was cut by 3 bases and J by 8 bases, with 20 bases left in between. CDR3 protein: CAISDGGGGPMDEQFF. CDR3 nucleotide sequence: TGTGCCATCAGTGATGGTGGGGGGGGGCCAATGGATGAGCAGTTCTTC.

The CDR3 DNA reads TGTGCCAGCAGCTTATGGCCTCCTGAGACCCAGTACTTC. Residues: CASSLWPPETQYF. The rearrangement links TRBV5-6 to TRBJ2-5; D gene uncertain. The CDR3 totals 13 residues. Trimming removed 2 bases at V and 5 bases at J, with 10 bases between. Germline values: CDR1 SGHDT, CDR2 YYEEEE.

The chain is built from TRBV29-1 and TRBJ1-2, with TRBD1 matching over 8 bases. The CDR3 runs to 14 residues. After removal of 4 bases from V and 8 bases from J, the junction contained 12 bases not matched to a gene. Germline CDR1 is SQVTM and CDR2 is ANQGSEA. The CDR3 DNA reads as TGCAGCGTTGTGGGGGGACAGGCTATTCAAGGCTACACCTTC. It encodes CSVVGGQAIQGYTF.

The genes are TRBV5-6 and TRBJ2-2; tentative D call: TRBD1 (5 bases). Germline assignment: CDR1 SGHDT and CDR2 YYEEEE. This CDR3 contains 15 residues. Trimming stripped 4 bases from V and 5 bases from J, with 15 bases between. In DNA form, the CDR3 reads TGTGCCAGCAGCCCACAGGAAGGATGGACCGGGGAGCTGTTTTTT. This translates into CASSPQEGWTGELFF.

The rearrangement uses TRBV14 and TRBJ2-7; 10 positions agree with TRBD1. In germline, CDR1 is SGHDN, CDR2 FVKESK. The CDR3 extends over 15 amino acids. V lost 3 bases, J lost 2 bases, and 4 bases stayed unmatched. The DNA of the CDR3 is TGTGCCAGCAGCCAGCCGGGACAGGGGCCCTACGAGCAGTACTTC. Translated, it gives CASSQPGQGPYEQYF.

This chain connects TRBV7-9 to TRBJ2-5; 13 nucleotides agree with TRBD2. Trimming at V came to 5 bases and at J to 2 bases, leaving 5 bases not matched to a gene. Germline values: CDR1 SEHNR, CDR2 FQNEAQ (reference sequence). This CDR3 spans 16 amino acids. CDR3 in DNA: TGTGCCAGCAGCCCGGGACTAGCGGGGTATCAAGAGACCCAGTACTTC. Translated: CASSPGLAGYQETQYF.

This chain connects TRBV9 to TRBJ1-4; TRBD1 matches 7 bases. Germline CDR1 reads SGDLS; CDR2 reads YYNGEE. The CDR3 contains 15 residues. V lost 4 bases and J lost 6; bases outside the gene matches: 9. The CDR3 sequence is CASSSGTVEDEKLFF. The CDR3 DNA reads TGTGCCAGCAGCTCCGGGACAGTTGAGGATGAAAAACTGTTTTTT. Complete variable domain (other parts from reference TRBV9 and TRBJ1-4): DSGVTQTPKHLITATGQRVTLRCSPRSGDLSVYWYQQSLDQGLQFLIQYYNGEERAKGNILERFSAQQFPDLHSELNLSSLELGDSALYFCASSSGTVEDEKLFFGSGTQLSVL.